This T cell receptor beta chain was recorded in a study of T cell repertoires in cytomegalovirus infection. Turning to this clonotype: Its antigen is not known.

TCRdb redid the calling of the reads with MiXCR, one entry per CDR3 protein. The sample holds hundreds of thousands of distinct CDR3 sequences, roughly a quarter seen once. The CDR3 has 12 residues. The V gene's germline CDR1 is MDHEN and CDR2 SYDVKM. Trimming cost V 8 bases and J 9 bases, with 14 bases left between them. Whole-study results and caveats: Of the TCR beta families, the public ones yielded a cumulative frequency that identified carriers of CMV plus the relevant HLA. CMV-specific HLA-C-restricted TCR beta clonotypes dominated the ex vivo response.

The chain employs TRBV28 and TRBJ2-1; tentatively, D is TRBD1 (6 bases). The receptor was derived from a human donor in good health (CMV status not recorded). Some clones in this sample may be carry-over from other donors' samples. Sequences were obtained from CD8+ T cells from PBMCs. The DNA for the CDR3 is TGTGCCAGCGGGACCCGACAGGTTGAGCAGTTCTTC. This codes for CASGTRQVEQFF.